This T cell receptor (beta chain) is from a study of PD-1 blockade in classical Hodgkin lymphoma. TCRdb keeps only in-frame clones here, not all; method: immunoSEQ multiplex PCR. The sample lists 98,000 or so clones, 89% occurring once. Points from the study as a whole: At C4D1, TCR diversity had climbed significantly for CD4+ cells, though not for CD8+ cells. The origin of the repertoire differences remains undefined, with disease activity or prior therapy as possible causes. Patients newly diagnosed and complete responders had comparable baseline diversity.

The sample holds one count of this clone. Its target is unknown. Relapses following autologous stem cell transplantation were seen in all patients, with brentuximab vedotin exposure varying. The receptor comes from a human donor with classical Hodgkin lymphoma. Material: peripheral blood mononuclear cells (PBMCs), obtained before the second cycle of nivolumab.

CDR3 amino acids: CASSYSGGAKNIQYF. CDR3 DNA: TGTGCCAGCAGTTACTCTGGGGGGGCCAAAAACATTCAGTACTTC. The V and J genes are TRBV6-5 and TRBJ2-4, with D maybe TRBD2 (6 bases). The V and J ends lost 0 bases and 1 base respectively, with 7 bases between them. Germline V CDR1 and CDR2: MNHEY, SVGAGI. The CDR3 totals 15 residues.